This T cell receptor beta chain was sequenced during a study of T cells in Graves' hyperthyroidism and ophthalmopathy. Regions amplified from RNA transcripts were the TCR beta CDR3 regions. An initial round of RT-PCR targeting the TCR CDR3 relied on the HTBI primer set. TCRdb called the multiplex PCR reads again in MiXCR, with one record for every CDR3 protein. The sample lists a few hundred thousand distinct CDR3 sequences, around an eighth occurring once. This CDR3 spans 17 amino acids. CDR1 is MNHNS, CDR2 SASEGT, per germline. V lost 11 bases and J lost 2; bases outside the gene matches: 14. Every diagnosis used clinical symptoms, serum thyroxine and TRAb, thyroid ultrasound and orbital computed tomography. This clonotype showed up just a few times. Its antigen is still unknown. Findings and caveats of the study: Among thyroid clonotypes expanded above 0.001, most also appeared in blood.

What was sequenced was blood. The clonotype originates from a woman younger than 30 with Graves' hyperthyroidism. This chain joins TRBV6-1 and TRBJ2-6, with 8 bases fitting TRBD1. CDR3 sequence: CAHRLDRGSAGANVLTF. The DNA of the CDR3 is TGTGCCCACCGATTAGACAGGGGTTCTGCTGGGGCCAACGTCCTGACTTTC.